Listed below are T cell receptor beta chains from one sample, sequenced in a study of T cell responses to AZD1222 COVID-19 vaccine. Assay: immunoSEQ multiplex PCR; the TCRdb copy retains only in-frame clones and omits some. The table has about 110,000 clones, 70% to 90% seen once. The sequenced sample was peripheral blood, obtained 28 days after the second AZD1222 dose. The receptor source for this set is an adult who received the AZD1222 COVID-19 vaccine. Each CDR3 is given with its conserved first and last residue. The D gene is left open where the match is weak. Not all rows give a size; the values are once, few, many and, for expanded clones, a class.

-	TRBV7-2	TRBJ2-5	once	12	TGTGCCAGCAGCTCCGTACAAGAGACCCAGTACTTC	CASSSVQETQYF
-	TRBV2	TRBJ1-6	-	14	TGTGCCAGCAGTGCCAAGCAGGTGAATTCACCCCTCCACTTT	CASSAKQVNSPLHF
-	TRBV5-1	TRBJ2-7	-	14	TGCGCCAGCAGCCCGACGGCGGGATCCTACGAGCAGTACTTC	CASSPTAGSYEQYF
TRBD2	TRBV27	TRBJ2-2	-	16	TGTGCCAGCAGTTTAGGTACTAGCGGGCGCACCGGGGAGCTGTTTTTT	CASSLGTSGRTGELFF
TRBD1	TRBV13	TRBJ2-7	-	15	TGTGCCAGCAGCGCCGGACAGGGACCATCCTACGAGCAGTACTTC	CASSAGQGPSYEQYF
TRBD2	TRBV5-1	TRBJ2-3	once	15	TGCGCCAGCAGCTTGGAGGGACTAGCCGCAGATACGCAGTATTTT	CASSLEGLAADTQYF
-	TRBV27	TRBJ2-1	once	15	TGTGCCAGCAGCAATAGCGGAAGCTCCTACAATGAGCAGTTCTTC	CASSNSGSSYNEQFF
TRBD1	TRBV6-6	TRBJ1-1	-	14	TGTGCCAGCAGTTACGGACAGGCTCTGACGGAAGCTTTCTTT	CASSYGQALTEAFF
TRBD2	TRBV2	TRBJ2-1	-	15	TGTGCCAGCAGCCCCGGGACTAGCGGGTACAATGAGCAGTTCTTC	CASSPGTSGYNEQFF
-	TRBV6-1	TRBJ2-5	-	14	TGTGCCAGCAGTGAAGGGGGGGAGGTGGAGACCCAGTACTTC	CASSEGGEVETQYF
TRBD2	TRBV4-1	TRBJ2-7	-	16	TGCGCCAGCAGCCCAGGACTAGCGAAGAGCTCCTACGAGCAGTACTTC	CASSPGLAKSSYEQYF
TRBD1	TRBV14	TRBJ1-3	many	18	TGTGCCAGCAGCCAAGAACCACCGTTTTCGACAGGGGGAAACACCATATATTTT	CASSQEPPFSTGGNTIYF
-	TRBV2	TRBJ1-1	-	13	TGTGCCAGCCGTAACAGGGAGAACACTGAAGCTTTCTTT	CASRNRENTEAFF
TRBD1	TRBV20-1	TRBJ2-7	-	13	TGCAGTGCTAGTCAGCAGGGGGTTTACGAGCAGTACTTC	CSASQQGVYEQYF
TRBD2	TRBV30	TRBJ2-3	-	16	TGTGCCTGGAATCTTCCTACTAGCGGGAGGACAGATACGCAGTATTTT	CAWNLPTSGRTDTQYF
TRBD1	TRBV19	TRBJ1-5	-	14	TGTGCCAGCTCTACGACAGGGGGCTATCAGCCCCAGCATTTT	CASSTTGGYQPQHF
TRBD2	TRBV28	TRBJ2-7	once	15	TGTGCCAGCAGTGGGACTAGCGGAGGATCCTACGAGCAGTACTTC	CASSGTSGGSYEQYF
TRBD2	TRBV28	TRBJ2-3	-	16	TGTGCCAGCAGTTTATTGGGGGCGGGAGGGCAGCATACGCAGTATTTT	CASSLLGAGGQHTQYF
TRBD2	TRBV6-5	TRBJ2-1	-	15	TGTGCCAGCAGTTACTCTCCTAGCGGGAGGGCCGGGCAGTTCTTC	CASSYSPSGRAGQFF
TRBD2	TRBV6-2/TRBV6-3	TRBJ2-1	-	15	TGTGCCAGCAGTTTCAGCGGGAGGGCCGGCAATGAGCAGTTCTTC	CASSFSGRAGNEQFF
-	TRBV28	TRBJ1-2	few	14	TGTGCCAGCAGTAAAGGCAGGGCTCTATATGGCTACACCTTC	CASSKGRALYGYTF
-	TRBV28	TRBJ1-1	-	13	TGTGCCAGCAGCCGTCAGGGGAACACTGAAGCTTTCTTT	CASSRQGNTEAFF
-	TRBV7-8	TRBJ2-7	-	12	TGTGCCAGCAGCTTAGGGAGTTACGAGCAGTACTTC	CASSLGSYEQYF
-	TRBV3-1/TRBV3-2	TRBJ2-5	once	14	TGTGCCAGCAGCCAAGAGTCACTAAGAGAGACCCAGTACTTC	CASSQESLRETQYF
-	TRBV30	TRBJ1-6	-	14	TGTGCCTGGAGTGTGTGGGGGGGAGCGTCACCCCTCCACTTT	CAWSVWGGASPLHF
-	TRBV9	TRBJ2-3	-	14	TGTGCCAGCAGCGTAGGAGGAGGCTCGGGTACGCAGTATTTT	CASSVGGGSGTQYF
TRBD1	TRBV13	TRBJ1-5	-	15	TGTGCCAGCAGCTCCGGGACAGGGCTCAATCAGCCCCAGCATTTT	CASSSGTGLNQPQHF
-	TRBV10-3	TRBJ2-1	once	13	TGTGCCATCAGTAAGGGCCCTCATGATGAGCAGTTCTTC	CAISKGPHDEQFF
-	TRBV7-9	TRBJ2-5	-	14	TGTGCCAGCAGCAAACAGGGCCGGGTAGAGACCCAGTACTTC	CASSKQGRVETQYF
-	TRBV9	TRBJ1-3	-	15	TGTGCCAGCAGCGTCACGGGGGTCTCTGGAAACACCATATATTTT	CASSVTGVSGNTIYF
TRBD1	TRBV24-1	TRBJ2-3	-	18	TGTGCCACCAGTGATTTGGGACAGGGGAGGGCAAACACAGATACGCAGTATTTT	CATSDLGQGRANTDTQYF
TRBD1	TRBV5-6	TRBJ2-3	-	15	TGTGCCAGCAGCTTAGACAGGGGGCGCACGGATACGCAGTATTTT	CASSLDRGRTDTQYF
TRBD1	TRBV6-5	TRBJ1-4	-	14	TGTGCCAGCAGCGACACAGGGGCCGGTGAAAAACTGTTTTTT	CASSDTGAGEKLFF
-	TRBV15	TRBJ1-1	-	14	TGTGCCACCAGCAGCGGGCCGAGAGGGACTGAAGCTTTCTTT	CATSSGPRGTEAFF
-	TRBV27	TRBJ1-1	-	14	TGTGCCAGCCGATCACAGGGATTGAACACTGAAGCTTTCTTT	CASRSQGLNTEAFF
-	TRBV19	TRBJ1-5	-	15	TGTGCCAGTAGTATGTACAGGGACGGCAATCAGCCCCAGCATTTT	CASSMYRDGNQPQHF
TRBD1	TRBV9	TRBJ2-4	-	14	TGTGCCAGCAGCGTAGGACAGGGGGAAAACATTCAGTACTTC	CASSVGQGENIQYF
TRBD1	TRBV7-9	TRBJ2-7	-	15	TGTGCCAGCAGCGCGCAGACAGGGGTCTCCTACGAGCAGTACTTC	CASSAQTGVSYEQYF
-	TRBV4-1	TRBJ1-1	once	17	TGCGCCAGCAGCCAAGATATCGAGGCAGCGATGAACACTGAAGCTTTCTTT	CASSQDIEAAMNTEAFF
TRBD2	TRBV10-1	TRBJ2-1	-	16	TGCGCCAGCAGTGATGCCGGGACTAGCGGGATGAATGAGCAGTTCTTC	CASSDAGTSGMNEQFF
TRBD2	TRBV6-5	TRBJ2-7	-	15	TGTGCCAGCAGAGGAACTAGCGGGAGTTTTGATAGAAGGTACTTC	CASRGTSGSFDRRYF
TRBD2	TRBV19	TRBJ2-7	-	14	TGTGCCACCGGGACTAGCGGGAGTATTTACGAGCAGTACTTC	CATGTSGSIYEQYF
-	TRBV15	TRBJ2-7	-	14	TGTGCCACCAGCCGAACAGGGAACCTCTACGAGCAGTACTTC	CATSRTGNLYEQYF
TRBD2	TRBV10-3	TRBJ2-1	-	14	TGTGCCATCAGTGAGTTGTCAGCGGGAGAGGGGCAGTTCTTC	CAISELSAGEGQFF
-	TRBV19	TRBJ1-5	-	12	TGTGCCAGCAGGGAGGGCAGTCAGCCCCAGCATTTT	CASREGSQPQHF
-	TRBV29-1	TRBJ1-1	-	11	TGCAGCGTTGAAGTGTTTAGTGAAGCTTTCTTT	CSVEVFSEAFF
-	TRBV5-1	TRBJ1-6	-	15	TGCGCCAGCAGCTTGGCCGGGACGGACAATTCACCCCTCCACTTT	CASSLAGTDNSPLHF
TRBD1	TRBV28	TRBJ1-2	-	16	TGTGCCAGCAGTGGCACCACAGGGGGGCTCCCCAATGGCTACACCTTC	CASSGTTGGLPNGYTF
-	TRBV30	TRBJ1-4	-	15	TGTGCCTGGAGTGCGCCCGGTCGGTCTAATGAAAAACTGTTTTTT	CAWSAPGRSNEKLFF
TRBD1	TRBV25-1	TRBJ2-7	-	13	TGTGCCAGCAGGAGGACAGGCTCCTACGAGCAGTACTTC	CASRRTGSYEQYF
-	TRBV29-1	TRBJ1-1	-	13	TGCAGCGTCCAACCCTTTCGAGCCACTGAAGCTTTCTTT	CSVQPFRATEAFF
TRBD1	TRBV19	TRBJ2-7	once	13	TGTGCCAGTACCTTAGGACAGGGCTACGAGCAGTACTTC	CASTLGQGYEQYF
-	TRBV6-1	TRBJ2-7	-	15	TGTGCCAGCAGTGAATCTGGGGCCCATAATAACGAGCAGTACTTC	CASSESGAHNNEQYF
TRBD1	TRBV7-2	TRBJ1-4	-	16	TGTGCCAGCAGCTTAGTATCCGGGACAGGGAGTGAAAAACTGTTTTTT	CASSLVSGTGSEKLFF
-	TRBV9	TRBJ2-5	-	15	TGTGCCAGCAGCGCTGGGGGGTGGCTTGAAGAGACCCAGTACTTC	CASSAGGWLEETQYF
-	TRBV5-1	TRBJ2-1	-	14	TGCGCCAGCAGTTGGGGATTAGGGTACAATGAGCAGTTCTTC	CASSWGLGYNEQFF
-	TRBV4-1	TRBJ1-6	-	19	TGCGCCAGCAGCCAAGATTATGCGGTGGTGAGCTCCTATAATTCACCCCTCCACTTT	CASSQDYAVVSSYNSPLHF
TRBD1	TRBV28	TRBJ1-4	-	14	TGTGCCAGCAGTCCGACAGGGTTCTGGGAAAAACTGTTTTTT	CASSPTGFWEKLFF
-	TRBV28	TRBJ1-5	-	14	TGTGCCAGCATGACCAGGGGACGCAATCAGCCCCAGCATTTT	CASMTRGRNQPQHF
-	TRBV2	TRBJ1-1	-	15	TGTGCCAGCAGTGAAAGTTCGGGTTTGAACACTGAAGCTTTCTTT	CASSESSGLNTEAFF